Below, one TCR beta chain is given with its context. Germline trimming cut 3 bases from V and 3 bases from J; bases unmatched to any gene: 11. Germline-derived CDR1 and CDR2 are SGHDN and FVKESK. The length of the CDR3 is 17 residues. MiXCR was run by TCRdb on the RT-PCR reads, yielding one entry per CDR3 protein. This sample has fewer than 800,000 distinct CDR3 sequences, with approximately 15% found just once. Sequenced: memory CD4+ T cells from blood. The chain joins TRBV14 to TRBJ1-3, with 7 bases lining up with TRBD1. This receptor was obtained from a female donor in good health, serving as a healthy control. CDR3 sequence reads: CASSHTTSRGYGNTIYF. CDR3 nucleotide sequence: TGTGCCAGCAGCCATACCACGTCCAGGGGGTATGGAAACACCATATATTTT.